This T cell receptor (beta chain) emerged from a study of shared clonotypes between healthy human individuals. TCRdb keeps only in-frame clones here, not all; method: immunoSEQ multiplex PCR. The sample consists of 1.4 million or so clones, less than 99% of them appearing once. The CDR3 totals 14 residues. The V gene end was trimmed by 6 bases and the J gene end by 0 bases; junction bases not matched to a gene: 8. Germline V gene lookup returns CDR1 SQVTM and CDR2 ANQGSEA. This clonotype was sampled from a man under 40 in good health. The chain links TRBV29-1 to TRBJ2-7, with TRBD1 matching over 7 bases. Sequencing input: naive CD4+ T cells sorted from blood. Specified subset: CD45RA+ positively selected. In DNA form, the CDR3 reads TGCAGCGTCCGGACAGGACTCTCCTCCTACGAGCAGTACTTC. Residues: CSVRTGLSSYEQYF.